The clone carrying this T cell receptor (beta chain) was picked up many times. Its target is unknown. The data stem from a study of T cell responses to AZD1222 COVID-19 vaccine. General observations from the study: White British ancestry dominated among donors, who included more females, and clonal diversity was possibly underestimated. The study identified only five or six AZD1222 recipients as seropositive at baseline.

Profiled with immunoSEQ multiplex PCR; TCRdb holds only in-frame clones, not every one. The table has around 80,000 clones, 70% to 90% seen once. The J segment lost 4 bases and the V segment lost 0 bases, leaving 2 bases of the junction unmatched. CDR3 size: 14 residues. Germline V gene data show CDR1 as SEHNR and CDR2 as FQNEAQ (reference sequence). This receptor was taken from an adult who received the AZD1222 COVID-19 vaccine. The chain couples TRBV7-9 to TRBJ2-5; 7 positions agree with TRBD1. The specimen was peripheral blood, collected 28 days after the second AZD1222 dose. CDR3 loop: CASSLATGIETQYF. The DNA of the CDR3 is TGTGCCAGCAGCTTAGCGACAGGGATAGAGACCCAGTACTTC.